Described below is a single TCR beta chain sequence and its context. The antigen is undetermined. The primer mix had 60 V beta and 13 J beta primers. Data came from immunoSEQ multiplex PCR; TCRdb stores just in-frame clones and leaves some out. The sample yields 75,000 to 100,000 clones, 75% to 85% seen once. This sample stems from a study of glioma-infiltrating T cells after dendritic cell vaccination. About the research overall: Patients received three intradermal dendritic cell vaccine injections at biweekly intervals. Findings and caveats of the study: TCR clonality showed no direct relationship with survival. Only a small number of patients had complete blood and tumor samples.

From germline, CDR1 is SGHRS and CDR2 YFSETQ. V was pared by 9 bases and J by 6 bases, with 28 bases between. The CDR3 has 16 residues. This TCR was recovered from a human donor with glioblastoma. Specimen: blood, collected before dendritic cell vaccination. The chain joins TRBV5-1 to TRBJ2-7, with a weak D call TRBD2 (5 bases). CDR3 amino acids: CATAVSPGFNGVEQYF. The CDR3 DNA is TGCGCCACAGCAGTATCCCCGGGATTCAACGGGGTCGAGCAGTACTTC.